Following are 18 T cell receptor beta chains from one sample sequenced in a study of T-cell memory formation after mild COVID-19. TCRdb re-analysed the 5' RACE reads in MiXCR, keeping a single row per CDR3 protein. Of approximately 150,000 distinct CDR3 sequences in the sample, about a fifth were seen once. Sequenced sample: PBMCs or a T cell subset sorted from them (not recorded which). Source of these receptors: an adult woman who had mild COVID-19 (a few samples of this study predate the infection). Cell type and time point are not known.

In its sample, this clonotype was seen once. The chain couples TRBV7-6 to TRBJ1-1; 8 bases are shared with TRBD1. The CDR3 is made up of 17 amino acids. Trimming at V came to 6 bases and at J to 6 bases, leaving 18 bases not matched to a gene. Germline V gives CDR1 SGHVS, CDR2 FNYEAQ. Here the CDR3 DNA reads TGTGCCAGCAGTCCTGCCGGGACAGGCCTTCGGGGGGCTGAAGCTTTCTTT. Translation gives CASSPAGTGLRGAEAFF.

CDR3 sequence (DNA): TGTGCCAGCAGCTCTCGACAGGGCGGGGACGAGCAGTACTTC. It specifies CASSSRQGGDEQYF. The chain combines TRBV7-9 with TRBJ2-7; D possibly corresponds to TRBD1 (7 bases). The CDR3 runs to 14 residues. Per the germline V gene, CDR1 is SEHNR and CDR2 is FQNEAQ (reference sequence). V gave up 4 bases and J gave up 5 bases, with 15 bases separating them.

This clonotype was detected only a few times. The V and J genes are TRBV6-5 and TRBJ1-5, with 7 positions matching TRBD1. Germline assignment: CDR1 MNHEY and CDR2 SVGAGI. V was clipped by 6 bases and J by 4 bases; unmatched bases: 6. The CDR3 is 14 amino acids. As DNA, the CDR3 is TGTGCCAGCAGACCCAGGGGGAGTAATCAGCCCCAGCATTTT. It yields the protein CASRPRGSNQPQHF.

This clonotype was seen a few times. The chain uses TRBV7-8 and TRBJ2-1, with D possibly matching TRBD1 (5 bases). This CDR3 is 14 amino acids long. Germline CDR1 reads SGHVS; CDR2 reads FQNEAQ. Trimming removed 2 bases at V and 6 bases at J, with 11 bases between. The CDR3 DNA reads TGTGCCAGCAGCTTAATGCAGGGTTCCAATGAGCAGTTCTTC. This codes for CASSLMQGSNEQFF.

This clonotype has only a few counts. This chain connects TRBV6-5 to TRBJ2-1, with D perhaps matching TRBD1 (5 bases). In germline, CDR1 is MNHEY, CDR2 SVGAGI. V lost 6 bases to trimming and J lost 4 bases, with 10 bases between them. The CDR3 contains 13 residues. The CDR3 coding sequence is TGTGCCAGCAGACCCAGGGTTTACAATGAGCAGTTCTTC. Its protein product is CASRPRVYNEQFF.

The chain has TRBV28 and TRBJ2-1; TRBD1 might be the D (5 bases). The V end lost 5 bases, the J end lost 9 bases, and 14 bases lay between the germline ends. Germline CDR1 and CDR2: MDHEN and SYDVKM. The CDR3 has 13 amino acids. In nucleotides, the CDR3 is TGTGCCAGCAGTATACAGGCCCCGGGTGAGCAGTTCTTC. This encodes CASSIQAPGEQFF.

This clonotype was seen only a few times. This chain links TRBV20-1 with TRBJ1-1, with D uncertain. This CDR3 comprises 11 residues. In germline, CDR1 is DFQATT, CDR2 SNEGSKA (reference sequence). Trimming left V 7 bases short and J 2 bases short, with 8 bases between. CDR3 in amino acids: CSGPTNTEAFF. The CDR3 region has the DNA TGCAGTGGGCCAACCAACACTGAAGCTTTCTTT.

This clonotype was counted only a few times. The chain links TRBV19 to TRBJ2-4; 14 nucleotides agree with TRBD2. The CDR3 length is 15 residues. The ends lost 4 bases at V and 8 bases at J; junction bases unmatched: 4. From germline, CDR1 is LNHDA and CDR2 SQIVND (reference sequence). The CDR3 is CASSTGLAGADIQYF. CDR3 sequence (DNA): TGTGCCAGTAGTACGGGACTAGCGGGAGCAGACATTCAGTACTTC. The variable domain in full, with the rest retrieved from reference TRBV19 and TRBJ2-4, is DGGITQSPKYLFRKEGQNVTLSCEQNLNHDAMYWYRQDPGQGLRLIYYSQIVNDFQKGDIAEGYSVSREKKESFPLTVTSAQKNPTAFYLCASSTGLAGADIQYFGAGTRLSVL.

This clonotype was found a few times. This chain uses TRBV27 with TRBJ2-1; no firm D call. The V end was cut by 10 bases, the J end by 8 bases, with 12 bases between. The germline V gene encodes CDR1 MNHEY and CDR2 SMNVEV (reference sequence). The CDR3 length is 11 residues. The CDR3 DNA follows: TGTGCCACCAAACGTTTCGATGAGCAGTTCTTC. Its translation: CATKRFDEQFF.

This clonotype was counted many times. The chain uses TRBV11-1 and TRBJ2-5; maybe TRBD1 (6 bases). Trimming took 4 bases from V and 2 from J, leaving 8 bases between them. CDR3 length: 13 amino acids. Germline loops: CDR1 SGHAT, CDR2 FQDESV (reference sequence). The CDR3 DNA follows: TGTGCCAGCAGCTCCGGACAGCAAGAGACCCAGTACTTC. This sequence encodes CASSSGQQETQYF.

This clonotype was counted only a few times. The chain couples TRBV11-2 to TRBJ2-1; 7 bases are a match to TRBD2. The V segment lost 5 bases and the J segment 7 bases; nucleotides outside the gene matches: 14. CDR3 length: 16 residues. The germline V gene has CDR1 SGHAT and CDR2 FQNNGV. The CDR3 protein is CASSPRNSGTANEQFF. For the CDR3, the DNA is TGTGCCAGCAGCCCCAGAAACAGCGGGACTGCGAATGAGCAGTTCTTC.

This clonotype was counted only a few times. This sequence joins TRBV9 and TRBJ2-3; 10 positions match TRBD2. This CDR3 comprises 16 residues. The germline V gene has CDR1 SGDLS and CDR2 YYNGEE. Trimming at V came to 0 bases and at J to 3 bases, leaving 4 bases not matched to a gene. The CDR3 loop reads CASSVATSGTTDTQYF. Here the CDR3 DNA reads TGTGCCAGCAGCGTAGCTACTAGCGGGACTACAGATACGCAGTATTTT.

The chain recombines TRBV2 with TRBJ2-2; 8 bases match TRBD1. J gave up 2 bases and V 6 bases, and 8 bases lay outside the gene matches. CDR3 length equals 16 residues. Per germline, CDR1 SNHLY and CDR2 FYNNEI. The CDR3 sequence is CASSADRGVNTGELFF. CDR3 DNA sequence: TGTGCCAGCAGCGCCGACAGGGGAGTTAACACCGGGGAGCTGTTTTTT. Using reference TRBV2 and TRBJ2-2 for the parts outside the CDR3, the full variable domain is EPEVTQTPSHQVTQMGQEVILRCVPISNHLYFYWYRQILGQKVEFLVSFYNNEISEKSEIFDDQFSVERPDGSNFTLKIRSTKLEDSAMYFCASSADRGVNTGELFFGEGSRLTVL.

The V gene is TRBV15, the J gene TRBJ2-5, with 9 bases aligning to TRBD1. This CDR3 contains 16 residues. After removal of 2 bases from V and 5 bases from J, the junction contained 9 bases not matched to a gene. The V gene's germline CDR1 is LNHNV and CDR2 YYDKDF (reference sequence). Here the CDR3 DNA reads TGTGCCACCAGCAGAAAACGGACAGGGGCGGGGGAGACCCAGTACTTC. It translates to CATSRKRTGAGETQYF.

This clonotype occurred a few times. V is TRBV5-1 and J is TRBJ1-2; D is unresolved. Trimming pared 0 bases from V and 1 base from J, leaving 10 bases between. Per germline, CDR1 SGHRS and CDR2 YFSETQ. The CDR3 is 15 amino acids. The DNA for the CDR3 is TGCGCCAGCAGCTTGGATCCGGGGATTAACTATGGCTACACCTTC. Amino acid sequence: CASSLDPGINYGYTF.

The sample holds a few counts of this clonotype. The chain employs TRBV30 and TRBJ1-1; TRBD1 matches 8 bases. CDR3 length: 14 amino acids. Looked up from germline, CDR1 is GTSNPN and CDR2 is SVGIG (reference sequence). The junction had 16 bases not matched to a gene; V was cut back by 5 bases and J by 11 bases. CDR3 DNA sequence: TGTGCCTGGTTGGAAAAGGACAGGGCCCGGAGGGCTTTCTTT. Protein: CAWLEKDRARRAFF.

In this sample, this clonotype turned up many times. The chain recombines TRBV11-2 with TRBJ2-7, with D perhaps matching TRBD2 (5 bases). V was trimmed by 5 bases and J by 3 bases, leaving 11 bases between them. Germline V lookup: CDR1 SGHAT, CDR2 FQNNGV. There are 13 residues in the CDR3. The CDR3, as DNA: TGTGCCAGCAGCCCCCCCGCGGGCTACGAGCAGTACTTC. Protein: CASSPPAGYEQYF.

Only a few counts were recorded for this clonotype. V and J are TRBV5-1 and TRBJ1-2; D remains ambiguous. V was pared by 2 bases and J by 0 bases, with 5 bases between. CDR1 and CDR2 (germline): SGHRS, YFSETQ. The CDR3 runs to 13 residues. The CDR3 region has the DNA TGCGCCAGCAGCTTCAACCCTAACTATGGCTACACCTTC. It codes for CASSFNPNYGYTF.